Each of the 4 T cell receptor beta chains below was sequenced from the same sample in a study of graft-versus-host responses after intestinal transplantation. Antigens of these TCRs are unknown. Produced via immunoSEQ multiplex PCR; TCRdb's table is partial and in-frame only. Among over 55,000 clones listed, 90% were seen once. The input for sequencing was unstimulated CD8+ T cells sorted from spleen or lymph node cells, taken before intestinal transplant. The origin of the receptors is a human donor who received an intestinal transplant.

V gene TRBV6-6 combines with J gene TRBJ1-1; no clear D. V was pared by 5 bases and J by 5 bases, with 6 bases between. The CDR3 consists of 11 residues. From germline, CDR1 is MNHNY and CDR2 SVGAGI (reference sequence). In DNA form, the CDR3 reads TGTGCCAGCAGTCCGGGGACTGAAGCTTTCTTT. Its protein product is CASSPGTEAFF.

For this clone: No conserved phenylalanine or tryptophan ends this CDR3, so it is likely a read error. V and J are TRBV5-6 and TRBJ2-7, with a weak D call TRBD1 (5 bases). V was cut by 4 bases and J by 3 bases, with 11 bases left in between. The CDR3 length is 13 residues. Germline V lookup: CDR1 SGHDT, CDR2 YYEEEE. CDR3 sequence: CASSATGFYEQYL. In nucleotides, the CDR3 is TGTGCCAGCAGCGCTACAGGATTCTACGAGCAGTACTTA.

This clone was detected only a few times. This chain links TRBV4-1 with TRBJ1-5; 7 nucleotides agree with TRBD1. The CDR3 runs to 15 residues. J gave up 1 base and V 1 base, and 1 base lay outside the gene matches. Looked up from germline, CDR1 is MGHRA and CDR2 is YSYEKL. The CDR3 is CASSQAGGSNQPQHF. The CDR3 DNA sequence: TGCGCCAGCAGCCAAGCAGGGGGGAGCAATCAGCCCCAGCATTTT.

This clone came up once. The same CDR3 can be traced to other DNA sequences in this sample. The rearrangement joins TRBV27 to TRBJ2-1; 12 bases align to TRBD2. The germline V gene has CDR1 MNHEY and CDR2 SMNVEV (reference sequence). CDR3 size: 15 residues. V lost 5 bases and J lost 1; bases outside the gene matches: 0. This CDR3 is CASSLAGGSYNEQFF. CDR3 nucleotides: TGTGCCAGCAGTCTAGCGGGGGGGTCCTACAATGAGCAGTTCTTC.